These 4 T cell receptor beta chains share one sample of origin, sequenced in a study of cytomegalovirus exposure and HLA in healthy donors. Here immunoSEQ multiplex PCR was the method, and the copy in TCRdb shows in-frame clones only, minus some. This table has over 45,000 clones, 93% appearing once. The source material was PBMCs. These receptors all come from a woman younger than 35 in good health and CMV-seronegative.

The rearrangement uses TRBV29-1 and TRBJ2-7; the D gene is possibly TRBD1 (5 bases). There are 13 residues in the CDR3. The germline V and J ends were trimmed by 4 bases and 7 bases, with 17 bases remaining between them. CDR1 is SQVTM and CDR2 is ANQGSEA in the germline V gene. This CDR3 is CSVASQGLGEQYF. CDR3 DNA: TGCAGCGTTGCCAGTCAGGGCCTAGGGGAGCAGTACTTC.

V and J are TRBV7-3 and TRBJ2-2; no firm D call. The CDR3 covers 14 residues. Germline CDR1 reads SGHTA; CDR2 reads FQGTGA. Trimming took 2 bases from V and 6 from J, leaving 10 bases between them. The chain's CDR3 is CASSLDRLAGELFF. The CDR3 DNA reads TGTGCCAGCAGCTTAGATAGGCTAGCCGGGGAGCTGTTTTTT. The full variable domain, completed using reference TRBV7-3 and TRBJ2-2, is GAGVSQTPSNKVTEKGKYVELRCDPISGHTALYWYRQSLGQGPEFLIYFQGTGAADDSGLPNDRFFAVRPEGSVSTLKIQRTERGDSAVYLCASSLDRLAGELFFGEGSRLTVL.

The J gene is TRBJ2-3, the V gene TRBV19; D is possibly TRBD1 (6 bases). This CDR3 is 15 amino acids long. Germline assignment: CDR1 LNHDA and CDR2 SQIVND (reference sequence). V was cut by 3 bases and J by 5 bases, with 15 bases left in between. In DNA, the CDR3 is TGTGCCAGTAGTATGTCTGGGGACATAGTAGATACGCAGTATTTT. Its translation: CASSMSGDIVDTQYF.

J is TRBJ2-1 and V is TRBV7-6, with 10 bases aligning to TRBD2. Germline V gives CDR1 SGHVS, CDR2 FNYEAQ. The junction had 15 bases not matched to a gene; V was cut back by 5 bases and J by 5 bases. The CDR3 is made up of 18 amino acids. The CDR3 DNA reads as TGTGCCAGCAGCAAGCTAACTAGCGGGACTTCGATAGACAATGAGCAGTTCTTC. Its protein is CASSKLTSGTSIDNEQFF.